The rows below give T cell receptor beta chains drawn from one sample of a study of cytomegalovirus exposure and HLA in healthy donors. This table comes from immunoSEQ multiplex PCR, and its TCRdb copy is limited to in-frame clones, with some not included. The sample carries about 60,000 clones, around four fifths recorded once. Sequencing was performed on PBMCs. Receptors originate from a woman aged 25 to 39 in good health and CMV-seronegative. Both conserved end residues are part of each CDR3. Expanded clones are given a class, and other clones once, few, many or no size at all.

J: TRBJ2-1
V: TRBV6-4
size: .
CDR3: CASSDSGGSSYNEQFF

J: TRBJ2-1
V: TRBV30
size: .
CDR3: CAWSVLHRSSSYNEQFF

J: TRBJ2-7
V: TRBV11-2
size: .
CDR3: CASSFGRGSYEQYF

J: TRBJ2-7
V: TRBV4-1
size: .
CDR3: CASSQGGTEAQYF

J: TRBJ1-1
V: TRBV28
size: .
CDR3: CASSGGQPNTEAFF

J: TRBJ2-3
V: TRBV4-1
size: .
CDR3: CASTKRMGLAGFTDTQYF

J: TRBJ2-7
V: TRBV6-1
size: .
CDR3: CASSPRPDRVYEQYF

J: TRBJ1-1
V: TRBV18
size: .
CDR3: CASSSSENTEAFF

J: TRBJ1-6
V: TRBV18
size: few
CDR3: CASSPQRLTENSPLHF

J: TRBJ2-2
V: TRBV29-1
size: .
CDR3: CSVDPSGGNTGELFF

J: TRBJ2-1
V: TRBV2
size: .
CDR3: CTSSGPYNEQFF

J: TRBJ2-5
V: TRBV9
size: .
CDR3: CASSVQGFQETQYF

J: TRBJ2-6
V: TRBV25-1
size: .
CDR3: CASSERGGWGSGANVLTF

J: TRBJ2-2
V: TRBV10-1
size: .
CDR3: CASSDPPSGSNTGELFF

J: TRBJ2-4
V: TRBV6-1
size: .
CDR3: CASSEGWTVAKNIQYF

J: TRBJ2-5
V: TRBV5-1
size: .
CDR3: CASSLQPGQGETQYF

J: TRBJ1-2
V: TRBV7-3
size: .
CDR3: CASSSGQGEGGYTF

J: TRBJ2-1
V: TRBV27
size: .
CDR3: CASSKGGLDANEQFF

J: TRBJ2-5
V: TRBV6-5
size: .
CDR3: CASSYGAGWETQYF

J: TRBJ1-6
V: TRBV28
size: few
CDR3: CASSSGQFDNSPLHF

J: TRBJ1-2
V: TRBV4-2
size: .
CDR3: CASSPRQYSYTF

J: TRBJ1-2
V: TRBV7-9
size: few
CDR3: CASSLAVQTGYTF

J: TRBJ2-7
V: TRBV7-9
size: .
CDR3: CASRAGPSYEQYF

J: TRBJ2-1
V: TRBV30
size: .
CDR3: CAWSTLWRHSYNEQFF

J: TRBJ1-5
V: TRBV6-5
size: .
CDR3: CASSQHSNQPQHF

J: TRBJ2-5
V: TRBV4-1
size: few
CDR3: CASSQYPPGQNQETQYF

J: TRBJ2-5
V: TRBV5-1
size: .
CDR3: CASSSGQLQETQYF

J: TRBJ2-5
V: TRBV6-1
size: .
CDR3: CASSDTGVVQETQYF

J: TRBJ1-2
V: TRBV2
size: .
CDR3: CASSERTGEGYGYTF

J: TRBJ1-1
V: TRBV23-1
size: few
CDR3: CASSQRPGAEAFF

J: TRBJ1-5
V: TRBV5-1
size: .
CDR3: CASSPPSTGDQPQHF

J: TRBJ1-2
V: TRBV29-1
size: .
CDR3: CSVEVRGSPTF

J: TRBJ2-4
V: TRBV18
size: .
CDR3: CASSQGAKNIQYF

J: TRBJ1-1
V: TRBV20-1
size: once
CDR3: CSARGNTEAFF

J: TRBJ2-1
V: TRBV6-1
size: .
CDR3: CASKSGTSKNEQFF

J: TRBJ2-7
V: TRBV9
size: few
CDR3: CASSVDRGYEQYF

J: TRBJ1-3
V: TRBV30
size: .
CDR3: CAWSTGTGNTIYF

J: TRBJ1-2
V: TRBV30
size: once
CDR3: CAWAGQYFYGYTF

J: TRBJ2-5
V: TRBV4-3
size: .
CDR3: CASSQVQVIGGNHQETQYF

J: TRBJ1-2
V: TRBV15
size: .
CDR3: CATSRDDRGNGYTF

J: TRBJ1-5
V: TRBV6-5
size: .
CDR3: CASSYSEAGDQPQHF

J: TRBJ2-1
V: TRBV30
size: .
CDR3: CAWIFSYNEQFF

J: TRBJ2-1
V: TRBV4-2
size: .
CDR3: CASSREVRRQGSYNEQFF

J: TRBJ1-1
V: TRBV6-6
size: .
CDR3: CASSYNLLGEGGAFF

J: TRBJ2-7
V: TRBV4-1
size: .
CDR3: CASSQGTTRGLGEQYF

J: TRBJ1-5
V: TRBV19
size: .
CDR3: CASSISRTGINQPQHF

J: TRBJ1-6
V: TRBV7-3
size: .
CDR3: CASSPDGNYNSPLHF

J: TRBJ2-1
V: TRBV11-2
size: .
CDR3: CASSFRGRQMDEQFF

J: TRBJ2-7
V: TRBV29-1
size: .
CDR3: CSVESKSGGTYEQYF

J: TRBJ2-7
V: TRBV4-1
size: once
CDR3: CASSPTSGRNEQYF

J: TRBJ2-6
V: TRBV7-3
size: .
CDR3: CASSYGGSGANVLTF

J: TRBJ2-5
V: TRBV15
size: .
CDR3: CATSRDLGDETQYF

J: TRBJ2-7
V: TRBV6-5
size: few
CDR3: CASSYGQTGGHEQYF

J: TRBJ2-2
V: TRBV7-9
size: .
CDR3: CASPPKTDPNTGELFF

J: TRBJ2-1
V: TRBV2
size: .
CDR3: CASSELSGSVEQFF